Listed below are T cell receptor beta chains from one sample, sequenced in a study of cytomegalovirus exposure and HLA in healthy donors. This table comes from immunoSEQ multiplex PCR, and its TCRdb copy is limited to in-frame clones, with some not included. The table shows approximately 210,000 clones, with roughly 82% occurring only once. Sample: PBMCs. Source of these receptors: a woman between 18 and 30 years old in good health and CMV-seronegative. The CDR3 runs from the conserved cysteine through the conserved F or W. Size tells how often a clone was seen (once, few, many) or the class of an expanded clone, and some rows leave it out.

>-|TRBV12-5|TRBJ2-2
CASGTGSGELFF
>-|TRBV29-1|TRBJ2-7
CSVDQRGSEQYF
>-|TRBV4-2|TRBJ2-2
CASSQGTSGVNTGELFF
>-|TRBV7-2|TRBJ1-5
CASSLREGAGQPQHF
>-|TRBV4-2|TRBJ2-5
CASSQEGAGGSETQYF
>-|TRBV11-2|TRBJ2-2
CASTRLSGTGELFF
>-|TRBV11-2|TRBJ1-1
CASSLLTNTEAFF
>few|TRBV28|TRBJ1-2
CASTLTGGGYTF
>-|TRBV6-1|TRBJ2-7
CASSPNTRSYEQYF
>-|TRBV28|TRBJ2-7
CASSRWGGREQYF